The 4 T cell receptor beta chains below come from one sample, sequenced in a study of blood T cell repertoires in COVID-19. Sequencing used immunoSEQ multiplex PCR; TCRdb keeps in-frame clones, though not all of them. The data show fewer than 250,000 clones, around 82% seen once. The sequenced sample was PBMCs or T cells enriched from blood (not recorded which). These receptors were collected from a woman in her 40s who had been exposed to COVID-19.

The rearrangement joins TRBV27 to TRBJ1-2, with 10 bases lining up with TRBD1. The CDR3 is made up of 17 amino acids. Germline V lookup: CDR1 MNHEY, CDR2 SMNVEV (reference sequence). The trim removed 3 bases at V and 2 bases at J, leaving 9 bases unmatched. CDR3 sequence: CASSFTGQGKRNYGYTF. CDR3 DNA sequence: TGTGCCAGCAGTTTTACGGGACAGGGGAAGAGAAACTATGGCTACACCTTC.

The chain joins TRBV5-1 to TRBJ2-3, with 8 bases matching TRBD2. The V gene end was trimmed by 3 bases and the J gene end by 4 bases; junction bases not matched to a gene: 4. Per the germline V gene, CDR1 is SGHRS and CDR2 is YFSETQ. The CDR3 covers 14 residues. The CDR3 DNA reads TGCGCCAGCAGCTACGGGGGGGCACCAGATACGCAGTATTTT. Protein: CASSYGGAPDTQYF.

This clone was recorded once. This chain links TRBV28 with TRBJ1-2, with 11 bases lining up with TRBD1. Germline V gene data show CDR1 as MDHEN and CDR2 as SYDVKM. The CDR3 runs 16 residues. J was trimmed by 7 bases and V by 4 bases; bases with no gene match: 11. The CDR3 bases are TGTGCCAGCAGTTCCGGACAGGGGGCAGGGGGTGGTGGCTACACCTTC. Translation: CASSSGQGAGGGGYTF.

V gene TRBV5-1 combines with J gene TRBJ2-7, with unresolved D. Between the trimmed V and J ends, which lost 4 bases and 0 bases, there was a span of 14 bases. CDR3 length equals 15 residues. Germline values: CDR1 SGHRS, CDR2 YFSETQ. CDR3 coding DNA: TGCGCCAGCAGCCTGATAATGAGGAGCTCCTACGAGCAGTACTTC. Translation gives CASSLIMRSSYEQYF.